This T cell receptor beta chain was found in a study of blood T cell repertoires in COVID-19. Study at large: Samples came from the United States, Italy and Spain, spanning acute and convalescent COVID-19.

The sample holds a few counts of this clone. CDR3 length: 15 residues. Germline lookup yields CDR1 SGHAT and CDR2 FQNNGV. Deletions cut 4 bases from V and 3 bases from J, with 15 bases between. In the authors' workflow: Amplifying reference gene primers gave estimates of nucleated cell counts. Sequencing was performed with immunoSEQ multiplex PCR; in TCRdb, only in-frame clones are kept and a portion is missing. V and J calls and clone size follow that table, whereas D and trimming were derived from the DNA. The sample holds hundreds of thousands of clones; 70% to 90% are singletons and the top ten take roughly 12%.

Source material: peripheral blood. This receptor was identified in a woman aged 50 to 65 with COVID-19, enrolled during active disease. The rearrangement links TRBV11-2 to TRBJ1-2, with D tentatively TRBD1 (6 bases). CDR3 nucleotides: TGTGCCAGCAGCTCCGCCAACCCAGGGGACTATGGCTACACCTTC. It specifies CASSSANPGDYGYTF.